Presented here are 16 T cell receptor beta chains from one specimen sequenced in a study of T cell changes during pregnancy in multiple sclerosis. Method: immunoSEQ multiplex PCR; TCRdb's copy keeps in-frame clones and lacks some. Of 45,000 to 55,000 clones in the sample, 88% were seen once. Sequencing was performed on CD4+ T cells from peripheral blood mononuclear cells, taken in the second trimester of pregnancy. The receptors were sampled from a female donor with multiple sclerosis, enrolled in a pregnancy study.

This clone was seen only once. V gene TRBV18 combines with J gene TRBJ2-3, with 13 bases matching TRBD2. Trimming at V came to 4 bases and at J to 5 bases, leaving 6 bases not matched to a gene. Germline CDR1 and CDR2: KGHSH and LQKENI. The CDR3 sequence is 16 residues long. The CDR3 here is CASSLGTSGTIDTQYF. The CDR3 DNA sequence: TGTGCCAGCTCACTCGGGACTAGCGGGACTATAGATACGCAGTATTTT.

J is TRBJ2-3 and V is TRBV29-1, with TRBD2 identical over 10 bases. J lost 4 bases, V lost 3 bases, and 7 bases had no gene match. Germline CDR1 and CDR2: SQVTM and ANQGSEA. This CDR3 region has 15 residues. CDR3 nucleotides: TGCAGCGTTGACCTAGCGGGAGATCTCGCAGATACGCAGTATTTT. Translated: CSVDLAGDLADTQYF.

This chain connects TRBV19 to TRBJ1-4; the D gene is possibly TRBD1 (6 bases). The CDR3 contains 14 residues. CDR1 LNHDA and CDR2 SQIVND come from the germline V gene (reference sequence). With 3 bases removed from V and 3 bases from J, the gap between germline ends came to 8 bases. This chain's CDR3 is CASSMDRSNEKLFF. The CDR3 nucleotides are TGTGCCAGTAGTATGGACAGATCTAATGAAAAACTGTTTTTT.

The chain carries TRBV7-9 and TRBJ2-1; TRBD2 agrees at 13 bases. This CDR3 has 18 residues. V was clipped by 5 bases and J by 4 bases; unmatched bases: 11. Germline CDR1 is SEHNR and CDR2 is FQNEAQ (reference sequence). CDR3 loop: CASSNTGTSGIMYNEQFF. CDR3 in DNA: TGTGCCAGCAGCAATACCGGGACTAGCGGGATCATGTACAATGAGCAGTTCTTC.

As DNA, the CDR3 is TGTGCCAGCAGCAAATCCTGGCAACTAGCGGGACGTCAAGAGACCCAGTACTTC. This codes for CASSKSWQLAGRQETQYF. The chain carries TRBV21-1 and TRBJ2-5; the table's D call of TRBD2 was not tested on the DNA. TRBV21-1 is a pseudogene. This CDR3 is built from 18 residues.

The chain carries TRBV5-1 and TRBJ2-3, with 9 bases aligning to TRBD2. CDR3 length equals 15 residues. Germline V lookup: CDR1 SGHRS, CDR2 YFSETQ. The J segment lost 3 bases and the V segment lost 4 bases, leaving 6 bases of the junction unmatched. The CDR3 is CASSPGLAGTDTQYF. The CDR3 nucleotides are TGCGCCAGCAGCCCGGGACTAGCTGGAACAGATACGCAGTATTTT. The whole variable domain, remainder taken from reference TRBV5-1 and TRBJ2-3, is KAGVTQTPRYLIKTRGQQVTLSCSPISGHRSVSWYQQTPGQGLQFLFEYFSETQRNKGNFPGRFSGRQFSNSRSEMNVSTLELGDSALYLCASSPGLAGTDTQYFGPGTRLTVL.

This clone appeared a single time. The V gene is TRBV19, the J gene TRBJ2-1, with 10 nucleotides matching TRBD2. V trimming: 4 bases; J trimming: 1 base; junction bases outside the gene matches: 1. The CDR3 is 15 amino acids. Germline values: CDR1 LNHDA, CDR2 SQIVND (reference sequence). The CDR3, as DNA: TGTGCCAGTAGTAAGACTAGCGGGTCCTACAATGAGCAGTTCTTC. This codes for CASSKTSGSYNEQFF.

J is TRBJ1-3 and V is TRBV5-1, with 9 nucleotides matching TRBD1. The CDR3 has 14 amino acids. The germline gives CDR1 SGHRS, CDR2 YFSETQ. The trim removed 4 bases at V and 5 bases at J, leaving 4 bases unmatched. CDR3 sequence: CASSGGTGRNTIYF. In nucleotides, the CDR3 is TGCGCCAGCAGCGGAGGGACAGGGAGAAACACCATATATTTT.

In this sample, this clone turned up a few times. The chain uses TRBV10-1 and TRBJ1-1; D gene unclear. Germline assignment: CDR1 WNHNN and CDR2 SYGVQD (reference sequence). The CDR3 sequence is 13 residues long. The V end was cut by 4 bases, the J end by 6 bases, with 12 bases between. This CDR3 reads CASSATYLAEAFF. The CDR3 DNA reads TGCGCCAGCAGTGCCACCTACTTGGCTGAAGCTTTCTTT.

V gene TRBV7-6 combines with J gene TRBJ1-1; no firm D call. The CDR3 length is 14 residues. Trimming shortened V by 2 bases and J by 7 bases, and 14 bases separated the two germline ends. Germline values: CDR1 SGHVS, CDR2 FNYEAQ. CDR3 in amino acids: CASSLIRGRGEAFF. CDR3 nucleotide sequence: TGTGCCAGCAGCTTAATTCGGGGTCGGGGTGAAGCTTTCTTT.

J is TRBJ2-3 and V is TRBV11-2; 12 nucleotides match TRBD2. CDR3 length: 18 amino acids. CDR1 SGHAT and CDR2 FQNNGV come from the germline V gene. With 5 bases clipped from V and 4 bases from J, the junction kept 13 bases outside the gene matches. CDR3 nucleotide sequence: TGTGCCAGCAGCGCCGGGAGCCTAGCGGGAGGGCCAGCAGATACGCAGTATTTT. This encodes CASSAGSLAGGPADTQYF.

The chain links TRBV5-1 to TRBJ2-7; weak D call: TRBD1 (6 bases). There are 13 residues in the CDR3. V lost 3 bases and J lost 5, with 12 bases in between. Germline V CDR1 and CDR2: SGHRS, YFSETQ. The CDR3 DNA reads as TGCGCCAGCAGCTGGCACAGGGACAACGAGCAGTACTTC. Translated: CASSWHRDNEQYF.

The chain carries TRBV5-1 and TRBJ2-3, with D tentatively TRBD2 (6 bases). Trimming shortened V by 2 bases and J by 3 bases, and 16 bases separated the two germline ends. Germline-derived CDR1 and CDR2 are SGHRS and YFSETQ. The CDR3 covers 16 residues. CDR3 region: CASSFLGGEGTDTQYF. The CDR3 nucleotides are TGCGCCAGCAGCTTTCTGGGGGGAGAGGGAACAGATACGCAGTATTTT.

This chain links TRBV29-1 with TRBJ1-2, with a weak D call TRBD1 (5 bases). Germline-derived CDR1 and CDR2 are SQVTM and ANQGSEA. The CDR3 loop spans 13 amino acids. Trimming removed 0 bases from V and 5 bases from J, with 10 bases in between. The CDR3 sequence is CSVEDESGYGYTF. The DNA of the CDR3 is TGCAGCGTTGAAGATGAATCAGGGTATGGCTACACCTTC.

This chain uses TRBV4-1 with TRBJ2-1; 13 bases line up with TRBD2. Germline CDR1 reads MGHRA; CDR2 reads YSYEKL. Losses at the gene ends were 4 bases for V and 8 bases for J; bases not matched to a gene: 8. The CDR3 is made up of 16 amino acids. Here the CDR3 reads CASSPGLAGVLYEQFF. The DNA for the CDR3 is TGCGCCAGCAGCCCCGGACTAGCGGGAGTTTTGTATGAGCAGTTCTTC.

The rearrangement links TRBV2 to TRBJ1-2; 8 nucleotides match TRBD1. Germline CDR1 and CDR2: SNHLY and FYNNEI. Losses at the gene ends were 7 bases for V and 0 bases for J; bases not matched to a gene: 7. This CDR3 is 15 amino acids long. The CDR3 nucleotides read TGTGCCAGCATTTCGCAGGGGGCGACTAACTATGGCTACACCTTC. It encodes CASISQGATNYGYTF. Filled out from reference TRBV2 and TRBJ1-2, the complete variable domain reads EPEVTQTPSHQVTQMGQEVILRCVPISNHLYFYWYRQILGQKVEFLVSFYNNEISEKSEIFDDQFSVERPDGSNFTLKIRSTKLEDSAMYFCASISQGATNYGYTFGSGTRLTVV.